This T cell receptor (beta chain) was sequenced in a study of T cell changes during pregnancy in multiple sclerosis. This clone was recorded once. Sequenced by immunoSEQ multiplex PCR; TCRdb stores in-frame clones only, minus some. Among roughly 20,000 clones listed, roughly nine tenths were seen once. This CDR3 spans 14 amino acids. Trimming took 7 bases from V and 1 from J, leaving 12 bases between them. Per germline, CDR1 ENHRY and CDR2 SYGVKD. The chain combines TRBV10-3 with TRBJ2-3; D might be TRBD2 (7 bases). This sample comprised CD8+ T cells from peripheral blood mononuclear cells, obtained after pregnancy. This clonotype originated in a female donor in good health, enrolled as a control in a pregnancy study. CDR3 sequence reads: CAIKGGGRTDTQYF. DNA for the CDR3: TGTGCCATCAAGGGCGGGGGCCGCACAGATACGCAGTATTTT.